This section outlines one TCR beta chain sequence together with its context. The sample is drawn from a study of blood T cell repertoires in COVID-19. TCRdb keeps only in-frame clones here, not all; method: immunoSEQ multiplex PCR. This sample yields 25,000 to 30,000 clones, of which 72% are seen a single time; roughly 21% belongs to the top ten. With 0 bases clipped from V and 5 bases from J, the junction kept 6 bases outside the gene matches. Germline loops: CDR1 LGHDT, CDR2 YNNKEL (reference sequence). There are 16 residues in the CDR3. The genes are TRBV3-1 (or the pseudogene TRBV3-2) and TRBJ2-5; 10 bases line up with TRBD1. The receptor was derived from a boy between 2 and 10 years old with active or convalescent COVID-19. The sequenced material came from peripheral blood. The CDR3 DNA reads as TGTGCCAGCAGCCAAGATAAGGGACAGGGGTGGGAGACCCAGTACTTC. This encodes CASSQDKGQGWETQYF.